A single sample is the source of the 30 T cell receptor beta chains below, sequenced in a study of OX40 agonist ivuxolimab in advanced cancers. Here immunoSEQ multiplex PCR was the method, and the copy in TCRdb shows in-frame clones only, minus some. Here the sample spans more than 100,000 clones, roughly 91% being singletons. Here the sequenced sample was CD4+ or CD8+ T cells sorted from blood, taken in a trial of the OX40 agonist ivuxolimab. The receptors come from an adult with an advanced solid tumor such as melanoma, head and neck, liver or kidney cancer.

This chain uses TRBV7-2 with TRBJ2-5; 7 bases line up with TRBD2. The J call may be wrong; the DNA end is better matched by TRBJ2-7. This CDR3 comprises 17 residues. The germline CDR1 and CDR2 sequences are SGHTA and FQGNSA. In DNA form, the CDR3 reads TGTGCCAGCAGCCCGAGGGTGGGCGGGAGTGCAAAATACGAGCAGTACTTC. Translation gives CASSPRVGGSAKYEQYF.

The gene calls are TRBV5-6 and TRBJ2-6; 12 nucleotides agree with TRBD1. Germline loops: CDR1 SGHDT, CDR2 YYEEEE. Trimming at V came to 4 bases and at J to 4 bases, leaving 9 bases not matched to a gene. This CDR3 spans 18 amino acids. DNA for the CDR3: TGTGCCAGCAGCCCGTCGGGACAGGGGGCTTCCGGGGCCAACGTCCTGACTTTC. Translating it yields CASSPSGQGASGANVLTF.

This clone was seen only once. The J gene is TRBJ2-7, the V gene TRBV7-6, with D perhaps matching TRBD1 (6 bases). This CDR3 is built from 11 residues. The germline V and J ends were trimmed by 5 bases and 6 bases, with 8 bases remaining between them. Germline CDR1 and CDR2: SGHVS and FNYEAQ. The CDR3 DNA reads TGTGCCAGCAGCGCAGGGGTCGAGCAGTACTTC. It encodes CASSAGVEQYF.

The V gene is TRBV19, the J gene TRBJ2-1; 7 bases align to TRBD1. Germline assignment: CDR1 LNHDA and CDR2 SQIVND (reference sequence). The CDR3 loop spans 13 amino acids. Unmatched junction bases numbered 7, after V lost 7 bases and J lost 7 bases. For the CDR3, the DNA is TGTGCCAGTATCCCGACAGGGTATAATGAGCAGTTCTTC. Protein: CASIPTGYNEQFF.

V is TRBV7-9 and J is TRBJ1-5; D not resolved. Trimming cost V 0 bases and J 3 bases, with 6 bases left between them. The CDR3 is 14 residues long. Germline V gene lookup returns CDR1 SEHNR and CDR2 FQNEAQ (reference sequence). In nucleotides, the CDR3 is TGTGCCAGCAGCTTAGCCAGCCTCAATCAGCCCCAGCATTTT. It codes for CASSLASLNQPQHF.

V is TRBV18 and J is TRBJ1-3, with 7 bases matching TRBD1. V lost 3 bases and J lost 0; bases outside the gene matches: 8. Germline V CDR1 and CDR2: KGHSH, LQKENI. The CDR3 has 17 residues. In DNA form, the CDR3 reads TGTGCCAGCTCACCCCTGGGACAGACCTCCTCTGGAAACACCATATATTTT. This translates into CASSPLGQTSSGNTIYF.

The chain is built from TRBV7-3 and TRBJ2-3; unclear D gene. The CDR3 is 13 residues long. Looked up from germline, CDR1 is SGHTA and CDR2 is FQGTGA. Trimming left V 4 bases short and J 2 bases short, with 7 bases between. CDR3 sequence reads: CASSSGPTDTQYF. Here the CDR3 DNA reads TGTGCCAGCAGCTCCGGACCCACAGATACGCAGTATTTT.

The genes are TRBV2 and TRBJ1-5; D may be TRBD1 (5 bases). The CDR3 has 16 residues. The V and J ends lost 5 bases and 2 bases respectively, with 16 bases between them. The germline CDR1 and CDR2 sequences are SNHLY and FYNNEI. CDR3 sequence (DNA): TGTGCCAGCAGTCCCGGGACCTTCACGGGCAATCAGCCCCAGCATTTT. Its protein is CASSPGTFTGNQPQHF.

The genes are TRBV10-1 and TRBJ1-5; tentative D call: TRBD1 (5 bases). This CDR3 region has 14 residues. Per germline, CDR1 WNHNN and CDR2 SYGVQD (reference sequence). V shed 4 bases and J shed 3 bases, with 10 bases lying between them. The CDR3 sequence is CASSGPGINQPQHF. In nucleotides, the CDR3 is TGCGCCAGCAGTGGACCAGGGATCAATCAGCCCCAGCATTTT.

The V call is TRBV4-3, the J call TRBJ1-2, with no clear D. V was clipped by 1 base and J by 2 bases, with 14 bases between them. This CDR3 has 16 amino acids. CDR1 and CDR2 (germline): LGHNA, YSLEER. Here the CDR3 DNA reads TGCGCCAGCAGCCAAGGAGGGTCGGCGGTCAACTATGGCTACACCTTC. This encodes CASSQGGSAVNYGYTF.

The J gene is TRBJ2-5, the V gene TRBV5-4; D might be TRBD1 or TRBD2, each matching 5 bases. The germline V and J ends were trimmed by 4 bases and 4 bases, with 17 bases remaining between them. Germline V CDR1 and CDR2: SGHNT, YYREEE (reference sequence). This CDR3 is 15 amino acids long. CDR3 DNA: TGTGCCAGCAGCCAAGATCCTGGGACGGGAGAGACCCAGTACTTC. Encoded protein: CASSQDPGTGETQYF. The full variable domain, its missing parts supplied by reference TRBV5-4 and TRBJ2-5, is ETGVTQSPTHLIKTRGQQVTLRCSSQSGHNTVSWYQQALGQGPQFIFQYYREEENGRGNFPPRFSGLQFPNYSSELNVNALELDDSALYLCASSQDPGTGETQYFGPGTRLLVL.

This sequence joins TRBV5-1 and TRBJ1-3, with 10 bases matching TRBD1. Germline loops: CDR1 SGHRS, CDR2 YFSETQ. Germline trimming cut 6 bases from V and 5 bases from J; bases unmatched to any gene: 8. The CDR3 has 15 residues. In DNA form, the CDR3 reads TGCGCCAGCACCGCTCAGACAGGGGGCAGAAACACCATATATTTT. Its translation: CASTAQTGGRNTIYF.

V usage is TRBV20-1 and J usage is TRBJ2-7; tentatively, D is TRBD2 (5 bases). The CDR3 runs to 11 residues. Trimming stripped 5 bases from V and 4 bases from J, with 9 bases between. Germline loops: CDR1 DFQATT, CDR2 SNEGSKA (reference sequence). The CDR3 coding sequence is TGCAGTGCTCGGGAACGGTACGAGCAGTACTTC. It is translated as CSARERYEQYF.

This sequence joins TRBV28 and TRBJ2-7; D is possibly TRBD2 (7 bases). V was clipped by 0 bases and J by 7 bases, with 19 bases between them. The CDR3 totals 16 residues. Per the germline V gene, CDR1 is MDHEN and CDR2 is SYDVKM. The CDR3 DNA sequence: TGTGCCAGCAGTTTATGGAGGGGGGGGACCCCTAAGGAGCAGTACTTC. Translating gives CASSLWRGGTPKEQYF.

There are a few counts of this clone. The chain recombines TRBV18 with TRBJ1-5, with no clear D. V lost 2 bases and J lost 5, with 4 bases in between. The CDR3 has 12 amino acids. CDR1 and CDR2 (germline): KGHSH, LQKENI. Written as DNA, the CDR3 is TGTGCCAGCTCACCAGGAGATCAGCCCCAGCATTTT. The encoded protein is CASSPGDQPQHF.

CDR3 in amino acids: CASSPASDPYNEQFF. The CDR3 DNA reads as TGTGCCAGCTCACCTGCTAGCGACCCTTACAATGAGCAGTTCTTC. The chain joins TRBV18 to TRBJ2-1, with D tentatively TRBD2 (6 bases). Germline V CDR1 and CDR2: KGHSH, LQKENI. The CDR3 loop spans 15 amino acids. V shed 3 bases and J shed 4 bases, with 13 bases lying between them.

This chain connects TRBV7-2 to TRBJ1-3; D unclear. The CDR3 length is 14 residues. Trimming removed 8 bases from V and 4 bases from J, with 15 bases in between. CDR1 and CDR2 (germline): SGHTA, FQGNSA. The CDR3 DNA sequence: TGTGCCAGCGCAGTGGGGTCGGAAGGAAACACCATATATTTT. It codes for CASAVGSEGNTIYF.

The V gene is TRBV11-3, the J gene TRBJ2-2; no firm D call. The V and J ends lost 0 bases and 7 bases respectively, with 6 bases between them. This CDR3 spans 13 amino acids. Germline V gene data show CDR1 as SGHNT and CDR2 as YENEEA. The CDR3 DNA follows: TGTGCCAGCAGCTTAGATCGGAGCGGGGAGCTGTTTTTT. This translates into CASSLDRSGELFF.

The CDR3 spells CASSRDRGTEAFF. In nucleotides, the CDR3 is TGTGCCAGCTCGCGCGACCGGGGGACTGAAGCTTTCTTT. The gene calls are TRBV18 and TRBJ1-1; tentatively, D is TRBD1 (5 bases). Trimming pared 6 bases from V and 5 bases from J, leaving 13 bases between. The germline gives CDR1 KGHSH, CDR2 LQKENI. The CDR3 loop spans 13 amino acids.

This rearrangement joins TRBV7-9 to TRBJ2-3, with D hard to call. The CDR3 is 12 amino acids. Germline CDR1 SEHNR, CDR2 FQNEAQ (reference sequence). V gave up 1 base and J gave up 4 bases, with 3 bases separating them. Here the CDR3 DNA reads TGTGCCAGCAGCTTAGAGGCAGATACGCAGTATTTT. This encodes CASSLEADTQYF. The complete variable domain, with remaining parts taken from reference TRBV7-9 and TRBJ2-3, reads DTGVSQNPRHKITKRGQNVTFRCDPISEHNRLYWYRQTLGQGPEFLTYFQNEAQLEKSRLLSDRFSAERPKGSFSTLEIQRTEQGDSAMYLCASSLEADTQYFGPGTRLTVL.

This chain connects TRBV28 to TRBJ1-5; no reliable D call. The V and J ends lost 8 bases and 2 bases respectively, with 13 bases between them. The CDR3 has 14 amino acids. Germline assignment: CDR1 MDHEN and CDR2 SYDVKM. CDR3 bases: TGTGCCAGCGAAAGAGACCGTCGCAATCAGCCCCAGCATTTT. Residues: CASERDRRNQPQHF.

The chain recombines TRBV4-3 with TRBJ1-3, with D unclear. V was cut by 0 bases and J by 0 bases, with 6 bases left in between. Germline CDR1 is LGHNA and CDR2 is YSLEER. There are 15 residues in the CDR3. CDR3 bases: TGCGCCAGCAGCCAAGACGCCTACTCTGGAAACACCATATATTTT. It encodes CASSQDAYSGNTIYF.

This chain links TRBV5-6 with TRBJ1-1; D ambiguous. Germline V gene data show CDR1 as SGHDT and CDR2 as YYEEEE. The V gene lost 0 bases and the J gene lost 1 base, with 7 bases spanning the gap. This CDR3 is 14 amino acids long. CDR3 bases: TGTGCCAGCAGCTTGGGGGCGGCGAACACTGAAGCTTTCTTT. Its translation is CASSLGAANTEAFF.

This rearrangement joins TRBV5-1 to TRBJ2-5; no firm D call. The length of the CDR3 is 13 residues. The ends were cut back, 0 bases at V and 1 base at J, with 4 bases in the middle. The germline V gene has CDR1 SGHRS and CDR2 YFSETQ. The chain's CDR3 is CASSLDSQETQYF. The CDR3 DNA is TGCGCCAGCAGCTTGGACAGCCAAGAGACCCAGTACTTC.

CDR3: CASTPAPGNQPQHF. In DNA, the CDR3 is TGTGCCAGCACTCCCGCCCCCGGCAATCAGCCCCAGCATTTT. The rearrangement joins TRBV28 to TRBJ1-5, with unresolved D. Germline CDR1 reads MDHEN; CDR2 reads SYDVKM. V dropped 7 bases and J dropped 2 bases, with 12 bases sitting between them. This CDR3 is 14 amino acids long.

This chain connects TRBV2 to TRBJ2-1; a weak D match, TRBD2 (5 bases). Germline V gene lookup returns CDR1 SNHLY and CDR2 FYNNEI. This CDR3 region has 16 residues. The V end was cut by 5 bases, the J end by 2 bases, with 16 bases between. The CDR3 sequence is CASSLHSVRAYNEQFF. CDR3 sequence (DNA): TGTGCCAGCAGTCTGCATAGCGTGCGAGCCTACAATGAGCAGTTCTTC. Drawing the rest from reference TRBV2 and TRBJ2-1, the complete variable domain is EPEVTQTPSHQVTQMGQEVILRCVPISNHLYFYWYRQILGQKVEFLVSFYNNEISEKSEIFDDQFSVERPDGSNFTLKIRSTKLEDSAMYFCASSLHSVRAYNEQFFGPGTRLTVL.

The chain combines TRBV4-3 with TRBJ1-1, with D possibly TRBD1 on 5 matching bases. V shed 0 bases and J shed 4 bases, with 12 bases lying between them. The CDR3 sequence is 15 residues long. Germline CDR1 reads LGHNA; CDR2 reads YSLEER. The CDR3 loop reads CASSQDGVRGTEAFF. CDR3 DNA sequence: TGCGCCAGCAGCCAAGATGGGGTTAGGGGCACTGAAGCTTTCTTT.

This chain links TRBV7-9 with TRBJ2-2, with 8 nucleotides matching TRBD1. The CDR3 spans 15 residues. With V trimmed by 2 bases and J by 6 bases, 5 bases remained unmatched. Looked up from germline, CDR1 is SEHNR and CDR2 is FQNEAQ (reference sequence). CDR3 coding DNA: TGTGCCAGCAGCTTACTCCAGGGGGCGGCCGGGGAGCTGTTTTTT. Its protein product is CASSLLQGAAGELFF.

The CDR3 nucleotides are TGTGCCAGCAGCCTACTTATGGGGGGACAGGGTGTTGAAAAACTGTTTTTT. Protein product: CASSLLMGGQGVEKLFF. V gene TRBV11-2 combines with J gene TRBJ1-4, with 9 bases fitting TRBD1. Per the germline V gene, CDR1 is SGHAT and CDR2 is FQNNGV. The CDR3 is 17 residues long. V lost 5 bases and J lost 7; bases outside the gene matches: 14.

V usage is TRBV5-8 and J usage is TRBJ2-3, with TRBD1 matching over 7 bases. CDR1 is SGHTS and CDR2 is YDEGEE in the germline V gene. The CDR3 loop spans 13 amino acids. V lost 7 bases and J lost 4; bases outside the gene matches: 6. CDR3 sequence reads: CASRKGAADTQYF. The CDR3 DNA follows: TGTGCCAGCCGGAAGGGGGCCGCAGATACGCAGTATTTT.